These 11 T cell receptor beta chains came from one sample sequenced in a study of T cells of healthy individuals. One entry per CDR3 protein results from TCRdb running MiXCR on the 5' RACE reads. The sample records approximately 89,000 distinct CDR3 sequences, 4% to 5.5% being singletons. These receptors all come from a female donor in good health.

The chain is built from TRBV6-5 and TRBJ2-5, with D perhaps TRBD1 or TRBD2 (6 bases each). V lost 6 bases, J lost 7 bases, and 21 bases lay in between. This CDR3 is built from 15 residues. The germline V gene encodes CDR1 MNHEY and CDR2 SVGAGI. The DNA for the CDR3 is TGTGCCAGCAGAACAACGGGGGCAGGGGACGGGACCCAGTACTTC. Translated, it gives CASRTTGAGDGTQYF.

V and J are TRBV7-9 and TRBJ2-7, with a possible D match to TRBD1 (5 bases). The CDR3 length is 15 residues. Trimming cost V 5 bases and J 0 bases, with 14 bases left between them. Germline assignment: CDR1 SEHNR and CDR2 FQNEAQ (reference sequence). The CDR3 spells CASSLRRASSYEQYF. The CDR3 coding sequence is TGTGCCAGCAGCCTACGCAGGGCCTCCTCCTACGAGCAGTACTTC.

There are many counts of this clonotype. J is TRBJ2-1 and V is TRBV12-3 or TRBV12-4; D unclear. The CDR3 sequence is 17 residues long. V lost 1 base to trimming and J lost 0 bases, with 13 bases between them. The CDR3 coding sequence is TGTGCCAGCAGTTTAGTGTCCGTGCTGACCTCCTACAATGAGCAGTTCTTC. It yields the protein CASSLVSVLTSYNEQFF.

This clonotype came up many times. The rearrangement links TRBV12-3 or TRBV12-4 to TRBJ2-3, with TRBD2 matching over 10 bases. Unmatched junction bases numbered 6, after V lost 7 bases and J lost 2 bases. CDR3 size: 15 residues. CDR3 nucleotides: TGTGCCAGCACCTTTAGCGGGAGGTTCACAGATACGCAGTATTTT. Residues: CASTFSGRFTDTQYF.

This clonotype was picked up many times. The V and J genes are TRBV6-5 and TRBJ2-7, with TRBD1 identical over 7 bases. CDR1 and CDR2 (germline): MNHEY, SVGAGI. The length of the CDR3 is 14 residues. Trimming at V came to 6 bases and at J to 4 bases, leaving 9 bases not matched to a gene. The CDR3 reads CASRRGTASYEQYF. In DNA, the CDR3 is TGTGCCAGCAGGCGTGGGACAGCATCGTACGAGCAGTACTTC.

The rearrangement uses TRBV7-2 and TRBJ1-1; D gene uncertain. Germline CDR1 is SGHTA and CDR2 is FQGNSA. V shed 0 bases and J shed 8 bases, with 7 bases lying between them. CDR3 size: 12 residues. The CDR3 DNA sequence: TGTGCCAGCAGCTTAGCGCCTCGAGAAGCTTTCTTT. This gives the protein CASSLAPREAFF.

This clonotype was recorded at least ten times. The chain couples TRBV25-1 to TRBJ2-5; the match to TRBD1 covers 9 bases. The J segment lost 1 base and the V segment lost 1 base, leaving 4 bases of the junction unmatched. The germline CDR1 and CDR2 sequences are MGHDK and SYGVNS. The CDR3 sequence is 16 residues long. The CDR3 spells CASSEWGTGIQETQYF. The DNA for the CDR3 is TGTGCCAGCAGTGAATGGGGGACAGGGATCCAAGAGACCCAGTACTTC.

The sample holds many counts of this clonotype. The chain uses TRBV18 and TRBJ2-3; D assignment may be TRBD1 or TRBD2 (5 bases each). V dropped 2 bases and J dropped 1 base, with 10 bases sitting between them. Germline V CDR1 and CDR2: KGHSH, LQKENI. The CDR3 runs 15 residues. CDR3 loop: CASSPTRGGTDTQYF. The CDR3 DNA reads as TGTGCCAGCTCACCAACCCGAGGGGGCACAGATACGCAGTATTTT.

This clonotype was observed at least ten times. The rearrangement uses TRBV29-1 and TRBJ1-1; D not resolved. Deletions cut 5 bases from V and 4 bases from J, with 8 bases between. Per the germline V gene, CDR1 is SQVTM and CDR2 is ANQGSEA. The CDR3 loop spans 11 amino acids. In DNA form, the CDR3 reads TGCAGCGTTCTTAGGGCCACTGAAGCTTTCTTT. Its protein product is CSVLRATEAFF.

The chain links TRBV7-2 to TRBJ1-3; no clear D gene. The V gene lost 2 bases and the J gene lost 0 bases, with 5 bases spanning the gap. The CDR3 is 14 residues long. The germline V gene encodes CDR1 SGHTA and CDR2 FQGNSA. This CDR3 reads CASSLSGSGNTIYF. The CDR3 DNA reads TGTGCCAGCAGCTTAAGTGGCTCTGGAAACACCATATATTTT.

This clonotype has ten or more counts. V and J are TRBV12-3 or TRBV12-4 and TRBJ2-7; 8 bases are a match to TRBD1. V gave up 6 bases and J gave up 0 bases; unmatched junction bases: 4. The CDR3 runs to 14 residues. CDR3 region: CASRGDRGSYEQYF. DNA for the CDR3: TGTGCCAGCAGGGGAGACAGGGGCTCCTACGAGCAGTACTTC.